The 19 T cell receptor beta chains presented below share a single source sample, sequenced in a study of T cells in women clearing cervical HPV infection (dated by TCRdb to the late 2010s). Library preparation employed the immunoSEQ multiplex PCR assay. TCRdb carries this immuneACCESS record with in-frame sequences only. Its versions omit some clonotypes, under half of them owing to an unresolved V gene in the studies checked, with the rest unexplained. This specimen's table enumerates about 20,000 clones. Approximately 5.5% of the sample lies in the top ten. The sample was blood buffy coat. The receptor source for this set is a woman between 18 and 70 years old with a cervical HPV16 infection that either progressed to CIN3+ or cleared (not recorded which).

Details on this clone: The DNA ends 3 residues before the CDR3 does, and the rest of the CDR3 is filled in from the germline J gene. The chain has TRBV20-1 and TRBJ1-4, with 7 bases identical to TRBD1. The CDR3 runs 13 residues. CDR1 is DFQATT, CDR2 SNEGSKA, per germline (reference sequence). The CDR3 bases that were read are TGCAGTGCTTCGACAGGGACCAATTCACCA. Amino acids: CSASTGTNSP. The whole CDR3 protein is CSASTGTNSPLFF.

To note about this clone: The read ends 3 residues shy of where the CDR3 ends; the end is completed using the germline J gene. The V and J genes are TRBV7-3 and TRBJ1-2; D may be TRBD1 (5 bases). CDR1 SGHTA and CDR2 FQGTGA come from the germline V gene. V was cut by 0 bases and J by 5 bases, with 10 bases left in between. The CDR3 extends over 14 amino acids. The CDR3 is CASSLTQGGYGYTF. The sequenced CDR3 bases are TGTGCCAGCAGCTTAACGCAGGGTGGATATGGC.

On this clone itself: Coverage ceases 3 residues before the CDR3 finishes, and the germline J gene fills in the end. The J gene is TRBJ2-2, the V gene TRBV28; a weak D match, TRBD1 (5 bases). The CDR3 extends over 15 amino acids. The germline CDR1 and CDR2 sequences are MDHEN and SYDVKM. V lost 2 bases, J lost 5 bases, and 12 bases lay in between. CDR3 DNA, as far as it was read: TGTGCCAGCAGTTTAAGGCAGGGATCTACCGGGGAG. Translation: CASSLRQGSTGE. The entire CDR3 protein is CASSLRQGSTGELFF.

CDR3 DNA, as far as it was read: TGCGCCAGCAGCAACGGGGACAGGGGGGTTGAAAAG. Protein product: CASSNGDRGVEK. The entire CDR3 is CASSNGDRGVEKLFF. V and J are TRBV5-1 and TRBJ2-2; TRBD1 aligns across 11 bases. The CDR3 end is not reached by the read, which stops 3 residues before it; the germline J gene fills it in. Germline lookup yields CDR1 SGHRS and CDR2 YFSETQ. This CDR3 has 15 residues.

With respect to this clone: The sequenced fragment ends 3 residues before the CDR3 boundary, so the rest is inferred from the germline J gene. V usage is TRBV29-1 and J usage is TRBJ1-2; D gene uncertain. This CDR3 spans 12 amino acids. Trimming removed 2 bases at V and 0 bases at J, with 4 bases between. Germline loops: CDR1 SQVTM, CDR2 ANQGSEA. The CDR3 protein is CSVEQANYGYTF. The covered CDR3 bases are TGCAGCGTTGAACAGGCTAACTATGGC.

As regards this clone: The read ends 3 residues early relative to the CDR3; the germline J gene fills the gap. This chain joins TRBV2 and TRBJ2-7; possible D gene TRBD2, 5 bases. The V end lost 7 bases, the J end lost 3 bases, and 7 bases lay between the germline ends. Germline CDR1 reads SNHLY; CDR2 reads FYNNEI. This CDR3 has 11 amino acids. CDR3 loop: CASTRGYEQYF. Incomplete CDR3 DNA: TGTGCCAGCACCCGGGGCTACGAG.

With regard to this clone: Read coverage stops 3 residues before the CDR3 terminus; the germline J gene supplies the remainder. V is TRBV6-2 or TRBV6-3 and J is TRBJ2-7; 7 nucleotides align to TRBD2. V lost 5 bases to trimming and J lost 3 bases; unmatched junction nucleotides: 7. This CDR3 has 14 amino acids. Germline loops: CDR1 MNHEY, CDR2 SVGEGT. The DNA read from the CDR3 is TGTGCCAGCAGTCTTTTGGGGGGGGGCTACGAG. It encodes CASSLLGGGYE. The CDR3 reads in full as CASSLLGGGYEQYF.

With regard to this clone: The read falls 3 residues short of the CDR3 end, and the missing part is taken from the germline J gene. This chain joins TRBV30 and TRBJ2-7, with a possible D match to TRBD1 (6 bases). The V end was cut by 0 bases, the J end by 5 bases, with 14 bases between. Germline V gene lookup returns CDR1 GTSNPN and CDR2 SVGIG (reference sequence). This CDR3 has 14 residues. Incomplete CDR3 DNA: TGTGCCTGGAGTGTTGAATGGGGGCTGAACGAG. As protein: CAWSVEWGLNE. The complete CDR3 sequence is CAWSVEWGLNEQYF.

Note on this clone: The sequence runs out 3 residues before the end of the CDR3; the remainder is reconstructed from the germline J gene. The chain combines TRBV6-2 or TRBV6-3 with TRBJ2-2, with 11 bases aligning to TRBD2. This CDR3 region has 14 residues. With 6 bases clipped from V and 7 bases from J, the junction kept 4 bases outside the gene matches. Germline lookup yields CDR1 MNHEY and CDR2 SVGEGT. The CDR3 loop is CASSRGTSGGELFF. The part of the CDR3 DNA that was read is TGTGCCAGCAGCCGGGGGACTAGCGGCGGGGAG.

Of note for this clone: The CDR3 end falls 3 residues outside the read, so it is completed with the germline J gene. This chain uses TRBV12-3 or TRBV12-4 with TRBJ2-1; TRBD2 aligns across 11 bases. V lost 3 bases to trimming and J lost 9 bases; unmatched junction nucleotides: 7. This CDR3 spans 15 amino acids. The CDR3 DNA, read in part, is TGTGCCAGCAGTTTGGCGATTAGCGGGGGGGGTGAG. Its protein product is CASSLAISGGGE. The CDR3 reads in full as CASSLAISGGGEQFF.

Comments on this clone: The CDR3 end is not reached by the read, which stops 3 residues before it; the germline J gene fills it in. This sequence joins TRBV6-1 and TRBJ2-2, with D perhaps TRBD1 (7 bases). The CDR3 contains 17 residues. Germline-derived CDR1 and CDR2 are MNHNS and SASEGT. The CDR3 loop reads CASSEVLGAGGSSPLFF. The CDR3 bases that were read are TGTGCCAGCAGTGAAGTACTCGGGGCAGGGGGGAGTTCACCG.

The CDR3 region is CASSFSGGDTGELFF. Partial CDR3 DNA: TGTGCCAGCAGCTTTAGCGGGGGCGACACCGGGGAG. The chain combines TRBV7-3 with TRBJ2-2, with TRBD2 matching 9 bases. The CDR3 goes on 3 residues after the read ends, and that part is filled in from the germline J gene. J was trimmed by 3 bases and V by 3 bases; bases with no gene match: 2. Germline lookup yields CDR1 SGHTA and CDR2 FQGTGA. This CDR3 has 15 amino acids.

Notes on this clone: Read sequence stops 3 residues before the CDR3 end, and the germline J gene provides the missing end. The chain has TRBV30 and TRBJ1-2, with D possibly matching TRBD1 (6 bases). Between the trimmed V and J ends, which lost 4 bases and 2 bases, there was a span of 14 bases. Per germline, CDR1 GTSNPN and CDR2 SVGIG (reference sequence). The CDR3 has 14 residues. CDR3 DNA, as far as it was read: TGTGCCTGGACCGCCGGGACACCGAACTATGGC. This encodes CAWTAGTPNYG. The full CDR3 sequence reads CAWTAGTPNYGYTF. Using reference TRBV30 and TRBJ1-2 for the parts outside the CDR3, the full variable domain is SQTIHQWPATLVQPVGSPLSLECTVEGTSNPNLYWYRQAAGRGLQLLFYSVGIGQISSEVPQNLSASRPQDRQFILSSKKLLLSDSGFYLCAWTAGTPNYGYTFGSGTRLTVV.

Note on this clone: The CDR3 goes on 3 residues after the read ends, and that part is filled in from the germline J gene. V is TRBV30 and J is TRBJ2-3; 10 nucleotides match TRBD1. Germline-derived CDR1 and CDR2 are GTSNPN and SVGIG (reference sequence). The CDR3 has 15 residues. Trimming removed 4 bases from V and 2 bases from J; junction bases left unmatched: 6. The CDR3 protein is CAWNDRGLNTDTQYF. The CDR3 DNA, read in part, is TGTGCCTGGAATGACAGGGGGCTGAACACAGATACG.

Regarding this clone: The CDR3 is cut off 3 residues early in the read; its end comes from the germline J gene. The V gene is TRBV5-1, the J gene TRBJ2-3, with D tentatively TRBD1 (5 bases). The germline V gene has CDR1 SGHRS and CDR2 YFSETQ. Trimming cost V 4 bases and J 1 base, with 16 bases left between them. CDR3 length equals 16 residues. CDR3 protein: CASSPAWTPGTDTQYF. CDR3 DNA (partial): TGCGCCAGCAGCCCGGCATGGACACCGGGCACAGATACG.

Remarks on this clone: The missing CDR3 end, 3 residues past where the read stops, is filled in from the germline J gene. This sequence joins TRBV6-2 or TRBV6-3 and TRBJ2-5; D remains unclear. Germline V gene sequence: CDR1 MNHEY, CDR2 SVGEGT. The V gene lost 6 bases and the J gene lost 6 bases, with 11 bases spanning the gap. The CDR3 extends over 12 amino acids. The covered CDR3 bases are TGTGCCAGCAGCTACCCTGGGCAGACC. It translates to CASSYPGQT. The CDR3 reads in full as CASSYPGQTQYF.

With respect to this clone: The read ends 3 residues early relative to the CDR3; the germline J gene fills the gap. The J gene is TRBJ1-5, the V gene TRBV2; a possible D gene is TRBD1 (5 bases). CDR1 and CDR2 from the germline V gene are SNHLY and FYNNEI. The ends were cut back, 4 bases at V and 2 bases at J, with 12 bases in the middle. The CDR3 is 15 amino acids. CDR3 DNA, as far as it was read: TGTGCCAGCAGTGTGGGCCAGGGTGGCAATCAGCCC. Translated: CASSVGQGGNQP. The entire CDR3 sequence reads CASSVGQGGNQPQHF.

CDR3: CASSYRDTYGYTF. Partial CDR3 DNA: TGTGCCAGCAGTTACCGAGACACCTATGGC. The V call is TRBV6-2 or TRBV6-3, the J call TRBJ1-2; D remains ambiguous. The CDR3 end is not reached by the read, which stops 3 residues before it; the germline J gene fills it in. This CDR3 contains 13 residues. Germline V gene lookup returns CDR1 MNHEY and CDR2 SVGEGT. Trimming removed 2 bases from V and 4 bases from J, with 8 bases in between.

Regarding this clone: From the germline J gene comes the end of the CDR3, since the read stops 3 residues before it. The chain has TRBV7-6 and TRBJ1-2; 9 nucleotides align to TRBD1. From germline, CDR1 is SGHVS and CDR2 FNYEAQ. V dropped 4 bases and J dropped 6; count of bases not matched to a gene: 9. The CDR3 totals 15 residues. The CDR3 loop reads CASSSVDRGYHGYTF. CDR3 DNA (partial): TGTGCCAGCAGCTCGGTGGACAGGGGTTACCATGGC.